The rows below give T cell receptor beta chains drawn from one sample of a study of cytomegalovirus exposure and HLA in healthy donors. Repertoires were generated with immunoSEQ multiplex PCR, while TCRdb's copy carries only in-frame clones and drops some. The sample lists under 200,000 clones, 70% to 80% occurring once. Source material: PBMCs. These receptors all stem from a man aged 55 to 70 in good health and CMV-seronegative. CDR3s include the opening cysteine and the closing phenylalanine or tryptophan. Each record gives: V gene, clone size, J gene, D gene, CDR3 DNA, CDR3 protein. D genes are given only for firm matches. A row's size may be missing; if present it is once, few, many or a size class.

TRBV27,few,TRBJ2-3,TRBD1,TGTGCCAGCTCCTGGGACAGGCTTAGCACAGATACGCAGTATTTT,CASSWDRLSTDTQYF
TRBV18,.,TRBJ1-2,.,TGTGCCAGCTCACCAGACAAAAACTATGGCTACACCTTC,CASSPDKNYGYTF
TRBV19,.,TRBJ1-1,.,TGTGCCAGTAGTATTCCCGGGGTTGGCTCTGAAGCTTTCTTT,CASSIPGVGSEAFF
TRBV9,few,TRBJ2-1,.,TGTGCCAGCAGCCAAAGGGGGGGGCTTTACAATGAGCAGTTCTTC,CASSQRGGLYNEQFF
TRBV18,.,TRBJ1-1,.,TGTGCCAGCTCACCACTACCGATGGGGGGAGTGAACACTGAAGCTTTCTTT,CASSPLPMGGVNTEAFF
TRBV30,few,TRBJ2-3,.,TGTGCCTGGATGCGGGGCACAGATACGCAGTATTTT,CAWMRGTDTQYF
TRBV6-1,few,TRBJ2-1,TRBD2,TGTGCCAGCAGTGAAGACACTAGCGGGGTGTCCTACAATGAGCAGTTCTTC,CASSEDTSGVSYNEQFF
TRBV19,.,TRBJ1-5,TRBD1,TGTGCCAGTAGTATGATCGGGACAGTTAGCAATCAGCCCCAGCATTTT,CASSMIGTVSNQPQHF
TRBV5-1,once,TRBJ2-7,TRBD2,TGCGCCAGCAGCTTGCTATCTCTAGCGGGAGTTTACGAGCAGTACTTC,CASSLLSLAGVYEQYF
TRBV29-1,once,TRBJ2-5,.,TGCAGCGTTGAAGAGTCGTCGGAGACCCAGTACTTC,CSVEESSETQYF
TRBV5-1,once,TRBJ2-3,.,TGCGCCAGCAGCGGGTCAGGGGACTACACAGATACGCAGTATTTT,CASSGSGDYTDTQYF
TRBV2,.,TRBJ1-2,.,TGTGCCAGCAGTGAAACCCGACAGGCGGCTAACTATGGCTACACCTTC,CASSETRQAANYGYTF
TRBV7-2,.,TRBJ2-2,.,TGTGCCAGCAGCCCGCGTAGTACCGGGGAGCTGTTTTTT,CASSPRSTGELFF
TRBV5-1,.,TRBJ2-6,.,TGCGCCAGCAGCTTTTTCCTCTCTGGGGCCAACGTCCTGACTTTC,CASSFFLSGANVLTF
TRBV19,once,TRBJ2-7,.,TGTGCCAGTAGTGACAGGACCACCTCCTACGAGCAGTACTTC,CASSDRTTSYEQYF
TRBV19,few,TRBJ1-2,TRBD1,TGTGCCAGTAGCAGACGGAGGATTGTGGGGACAGGGCCCTTGTGGGGCTACACCTTC,CASSRRRIVGTGPLWGYTF
TRBV7-8,.,TRBJ2-3,.,TGTGCCAGCAGCATCGGACTCAAAGACACCACAGATACGCAGTATTTT,CASSIGLKDTTDTQYF
TRBV29-1,.,TRBJ1-2,TRBD1,TGCAGCGCTGAGGACAGGGAAAAGTTAAGCGGCTACACCTTC,CSAEDREKLSGYTF
TRBV28,.,TRBJ1-5,TRBD1,TGTGCCAGCCTAACCGACAGGGGAAATCAGCCCCAGCATTTT,CASLTDRGNQPQHF
TRBV5-5,.,TRBJ1-5,TRBD1,TGTGCCAGCAGCTTAACAGGGGAGGGCAATCAGCCCCAGCATTTT,CASSLTGEGNQPQHF
TRBV7-2,once,TRBJ2-1,TRBD2,TGTGCCAGCAGCTTAGTATCACTAGCGGGAGAGGGTGAGCAGTTCTTC,CASSLVSLAGEGEQFF
TRBV9,.,TRBJ1-6,TRBD1,TGTGCCAGCAGCCCAAGGACAGGGGGCAACTCACCCCTCCACTTT,CASSPRTGGNSPLHF
TRBV5-1,.,TRBJ2-5,TRBD2,TGCGCCAGCAGCCCGAAGCGGGGGGGCGCGGAGACCCAGTACTTC,CASSPKRGGAETQYF
TRBV5-1,.,TRBJ2-3,.,TGCGCCAGCAGCTTGGCCGGGGGTCTGGATACGCAGTATTTT,CASSLAGGLDTQYF
TRBV4-3,.,TRBJ1-1,TRBD1,TGCGCCAGCAGCCGAGACAGGGGCCAGGGAACTGAAGCTTTCTTT,CASSRDRGQGTEAFF
TRBV19,.,TRBJ2-1,TRBD2,TGTGCCAGTAGTATAGCCCCTAGCGGGAGCTCCTACAATGAGCAGTTCTTC,CASSIAPSGSSYNEQFF
TRBV7-2,.,TRBJ2-3,TRBD1,TGTGCCAGCAGCTTCGACAGGGGCGGCACAGATACGCAGTATTTT,CASSFDRGGTDTQYF
TRBV29-1,.,TRBJ1-4,TRBD1,TGCAGCGTGGCCGACAGGGCATGGGGTGAAAAACTGTTTTTT,CSVADRAWGEKLFF